One sample yielded the 10 T cell receptor beta chains listed below, sequenced in a study of human T cells and chemical hapten exposure. MiXCR, run by TCRdb on the RACE reads, gives a single entry per CDR3 protein. The sample lists about 140,000 distinct CDR3 sequences, about 11% occurring once. Regarding time point: patch test 2, 6 weeks after DPC sensitization. Treatment reported: therapeutic diphenylcyclopropenone sensitization with weekly scalp DPC. The sample was whole blood, taken in connection with sensitization to the hapten diphenylcyclopropenone (DPC). Receptors originate from a woman in her 50s with alopecia areata. Some clones in this sample may be carry-over from other donors' samples.

Only a few counts were recorded for this clonotype. The V and J genes are TRBV20-1 and TRBJ2-5; TRBD2 agrees at 14 bases. CDR3 size: 17 residues. The J segment lost 1 base and the V segment lost 5 bases, leaving 9 bases of the junction unmatched. The germline CDR1 and CDR2 sequences are DFQATT and SNEGSKA (reference sequence). CDR3 residues: CSAYPGLAGARQETQYF. The CDR3 DNA reads as TGCAGTGCTTATCCGGGACTAGCGGGAGCCCGCCAAGAGACCCAGTACTTC.

This clonotype was observed many times. V gene TRBV29-1 combines with J gene TRBJ2-5, with D possibly TRBD2 on 6 matching bases. CDR3 length: 12 amino acids. V lost 2 bases and J lost 5, with 9 bases in between. CDR1 is SQVTM and CDR2 is ANQGSEA in the germline V gene. CDR3 sequence reads: CSVEPGVETQYF. The CDR3 DNA reads as TGCAGCGTTGAACCGGGGGTCGAGACCCAGTACTTC. The full variable domain, rest sourced from reference TRBV29-1 and TRBJ2-5, is SAVISQKPSRDICQRGTSLTIQCQVDSQVTMMFWYRQQPGQSLTLIATANQGSEATYESGFVIDKFPISRPNLTFSTLTVSNMSPEDSSIYLCSVEPGVETQYFGPGTRLLVL.

This clonotype has only a few counts. The rearrangement uses TRBV20-1 and TRBJ2-7; 10 nucleotides agree with TRBD2. The CDR3 has 15 amino acids. V lost 3 bases, J lost 2 bases, and 7 bases stayed unmatched. Germline assignment: CDR1 DFQATT and CDR2 SNEGSKA (reference sequence). DNA for the CDR3: TGCAGTGCTAGGGCATCTAGCGGGAGCGCCTACGAGCAGTACTTC. Protein sequence: CSARASSGSAYEQYF.

The rearrangement links TRBV30 to TRBJ1-1; no firm D call. V was cut by 2 bases and J by 1 base, with 8 bases left in between. The CDR3 totals 13 residues. Germline V CDR1 and CDR2: GTSNPN, SVGIG (reference sequence). This chain's CDR3 is CAWSLTRNTEAFF. In DNA form, the CDR3 reads TGTGCCTGGAGTCTTACAAGGAACACTGAAGCTTTCTTT.

This clonotype was recorded a few times. The V call is TRBV29-1, the J call TRBJ2-5; the match to TRBD2 covers 7 bases. Unmatched junction bases numbered 5, after V lost 8 bases and J lost 2 bases. The germline CDR1 and CDR2 sequences are SQVTM and ANQGSEA. The CDR3 runs to 12 residues. This CDR3 is CSSKGGQETQYF. Here the CDR3 DNA reads TGCAGCTCGAAGGGAGGGCAAGAGACCCAGTACTTC.

This clonotype was recorded at least ten times. The chain combines TRBV20-1 with TRBJ2-1; 11 nucleotides match TRBD2. Germline CDR1 DFQATT, CDR2 SNEGSKA (reference sequence). This CDR3 has 18 amino acids. V trimming: 4 bases; J trimming: 1 base; junction bases outside the gene matches: 12. Here the CDR3 reads CSATISGRALISYNEQFF. Here the CDR3 DNA reads TGCAGTGCTACCATTAGCGGGAGGGCCCTAATATCCTACAATGAGCAGTTCTTC.

Details on this clonotype: With a much larger clone just one base away, this may be a read error. V usage is TRBV28 and J usage is TRBJ2-5; possible D gene TRBD1, 6 bases. CDR1 and CDR2 (germline): MDHEN, SYDVKM. V gave up 2 bases and J gave up 4 bases, with 32 bases separating them. The CDR3 is 21 residues long. CDR3 loop: CASSLGYGTPSWVPDLETQYF. CDR3 nucleotides: TGTGCCAGCAGTTTAGGCTACGGGACACCCTCCTGGGTACCGGACCTAGAGACCCAGTACTTC.

J is TRBJ2-3 and V is TRBV4-1, with 7 bases identical to TRBD1. The CDR3 has 13 residues. V lost 3 bases to trimming and J lost 6 bases; unmatched junction nucleotides: 3. Germline loops: CDR1 MGHRA, CDR2 YSYEKL. The CDR3 DNA is TGCGCCAGCAGCCAGGAACAGGGGGATACGCAGTATTTT. Translated, it gives CASSQEQGDTQYF.

This clonotype was counted only a few times. The genes are TRBV7-6 and TRBJ2-7; no firm D call. CDR3 length equals 12 residues. Germline lookup yields CDR1 SGHVS and CDR2 FNYEAQ. Trimming pared 5 bases from V and 5 bases from J, leaving 10 bases between. The CDR3 DNA follows: TGTGCCAGCAGCCCTCCTTGGGACGAGCAGTACTTC. The encoded protein is CASSPPWDEQYF. Full variable domain (missing parts from reference TRBV7-6 and TRBJ2-7): GAGVSQSPRYKVTKRGQDVALRCDPISGHVSLYWYRQALGQGPEFLTYFNYEAQQDKSGLPNDRFSAERPEGSISTLTIQRTEQRDSAMYRCASSPPWDEQYFGPGTRLTVT.

In its sample, this clonotype was seen a few times. The J gene is TRBJ2-5, the V gene TRBV7-8; 7 positions match TRBD1. V lost 0 bases and J lost 5; bases outside the gene matches: 3. There are 14 residues in the CDR3. Germline V lookup: CDR1 SGHVS, CDR2 FQNEAQ. The CDR3 DNA is TGTGCCAGCAGCTTAGCCCCCAGGGGGGAGACCCAGTACTTC. It specifies CASSLAPRGETQYF.